The rows below give T cell receptor beta chains drawn from one sample of a study of breast tumors, draining lymph nodes, adjacent tissues. TCRdb analysed the multiplex PCR reads with MiXCR anew, one entry per CDR3 protein. This table has some 170,000 distinct CDR3 sequences, around a third appearing once. Sequencing input: axillary lymph node tissue. The receptors here all came from a female donor with breast cancer. Some clones in this sample may be carry-over from other donors' samples. Both conserved end residues are part of each CDR3. D genes are given only for firm matches. Expanded clones get a size class; other rows say once, few or many, or leave the size out.

size	D	J	V	CDR3	DNA
many	TRBD1	TRBJ2-5	TRBV5-1	CASSLGWTGEETQYF	TGCGCCAGCAGCTTGGGGTGGACAGGGGAAGAGACCCAGTACTTC
many	-	TRBJ1-2	TRBV19	CASSMDVTDNYGYTF	TGTGCCAGTAGTATGGACGTTACAGATAACTATGGCTACACCTTC
once	TRBD1	TRBJ2-2	TRBV5-1	CASSPGQVNTGELFF	TGCGCCAGCAGCCCGGGACAGGTGAACACCGGGGAGCTGTTTTTT
once	TRBD1	TRBJ1-5	TRBV20-1	CSADRQGHYEHF	TGCAGTGCTGATAGACAGGGGCACTACGAGCATTTT
-	TRBD1	TRBJ2-1	TRBV6-2/TRBV6-3	CASSNYGTVSNEQFF	TGTGCCAGCAGTAACTACGGGACAGTTAGCAATGAGCAGTTCTTC
many	TRBD1	TRBJ1-2	TRBV6-5	CASSSRLRQGGPNYGYTF	TGTGCCAGCAGCTCCCGTCTACGACAGGGGGGCCCTAACTATGGCTACACCTTC
many	-	TRBJ1-2	TRBV7-2	CASSSGVGSYTF	TGTGCCAGCAGCTCAGGGGTCGGGAGCTACACCTTC
-	TRBD2	TRBJ2-1	TRBV24-1	CALKRGVSYNEQFF	TGTGCCCTGAAGCGGGGTGTATCCTACAATGAGCAGTTCTTC
many	-	TRBJ2-7	TRBV5-5	CASSARGPQDPEQYF	TGTGCCAGCAGCGCGAGGGGACCCCAAGACCCCGAGCAGTACTTC
many	TRBD1	TRBJ2-7	TRBV10-3	CAVTGTVSYEQYF	TGTGCCGTAACCGGGACAGTATCCTACGAGCAGTACTTC
-	TRBD1	TRBJ2-7	TRBV28	CASSSPGQASYEQYF	TGTGCCAGCAGTTCTCCTGGACAGGCGTCCTACGAGCAGTACTTC
many	TRBD2	TRBJ2-5	TRBV7-7	CASSQGTSGGLETQYF	TGTGCTAGCAGCCAAGGGACTAGCGGGGGGTTGGAGACCCAGTACTTC
many	TRBD2	TRBJ2-1	TRBV9	CASSVSGTIVYNEQFF	TGTGCCAGCAGCGTCAGCGGGACTATAGTCTACAATGAGCAGTTCTTC
-	TRBD2	TRBJ2-3	TRBV7-9	CASSLGPAGGPTDPQYF	TGTGCCAGCAGCTTGGGGCCAGCGGGAGGCCCCACAGATCCGCAGTATTTT
-	TRBD2	TRBJ2-7	TRBV9	CASSDRTSGTEQYF	TGTGCCAGCAGCGACAGGACTAGCGGGACTGAGCAGTACTTC
few	-	TRBJ2-7	TRBV20-1	CSARAHEGDTSYEQYF	TGCAGTGCTCGTGCCCACGAAGGGGATACCTCCTACGAGCAGTACTTC
many	TRBD2	TRBJ2-6	TRBV2	CASSERTSGGVSGANVLTF	TGTGCCAGCAGTGAACGAACTAGCGGGGGGGTCTCTGGGGCCAACGTCCTGACTTTC
-	-	TRBJ2-5	TRBV7-9	CASSLNPQGRGSETQYF	TGTGCCAGCAGCTTAAACCCCCAGGGAAGAGGTTCGGAGACCCAGTACTTC
many	-	TRBJ1-3	TRBV6-5	CASTVGGSGNTIYF	TGTGCCAGCACTGTAGGGGGTTCTGGAAACACCATATATTTT
few	-	TRBJ2-7	TRBV6-1	CASSHGTYEQYF	TGTGCCAGCAGTCACGGAACCTACGAGCAGTACTTC
-	-	TRBJ2-7	TRBV5-5	CASSLLGPSYEQYF	TGTGCCAGCAGCTTGTTGGGCCCTTCCTACGAGCAGTACTTC
-	TRBD2	TRBJ2-7	TRBV28	CASSSPGGEQYF	TGTGCCAGCAGCTCCCCCGGGGGGGAGCAGTACTTC
many	-	TRBJ1-3	TRBV27	CASMGNGNTIYF	TGTGCCAGCATGGGCAACGGAAACACCATATATTTT
once	-	TRBJ2-7	TRBV28	CASSLIGQHPYEQYF	TGTGCCAGCAGTTTGATCGGACAGCATCCCTACGAGCAGTACTTC
many	TRBD1	TRBJ2-5	TRBV6-5	CASRNYRGMETQYF	TGTGCCAGCAGAAACTACAGGGGAATGGAGACCCAGTACTTC
many	-	TRBJ1-6	TRBV28	CASSPHRAGDSPLHF	TGTGCCAGCAGTCCCCATAGGGCGGGGGATTCACCCCTCCACTTT
many	TRBD2	TRBJ2-1	TRBV7-2	CASSSGTSGGWSYNEQFF	TGTGCCAGCAGCTCCGGGACTAGCGGGGGGTGGTCCTACAATGAGCAGTTCTTC
many	TRBD1	TRBJ2-3	TRBV15	CATSSRTGTDTQYF	TGTGCCACCAGCAGCCGGACAGGGACAGATACGCAGTATTTT
many	-	TRBJ1-2	TRBV6-5	CASSYSRVATKYGYTF	TGTGCCAGCAGTTACTCCCGGGTGGCGACAAAGTATGGCTACACCTTC
many	TRBD2	TRBJ2-1	TRBV7-9	CASVPGGPYNEQFF	TGTGCCAGCGTCCCGGGAGGGCCCTACAATGAGCAGTTCTTC
many	TRBD1	TRBJ2-7	TRBV19	CASSKDRGSEQYF	TGTGCCAGTAGTAAGGACAGGGGAAGCGAGCAGTACTTC
-	TRBD1	TRBJ1-2	TRBV2	CASKDRAHMLGYTF	TGTGCCAGCAAGGACAGGGCTCATATGTTGGGCTACACCTTC
many	TRBD2	TRBJ2-7	TRBV20-1	CSATRTSSYEQYF	TGCAGTGCTACCCGGACTAGTTCCTACGAGCAGTACTTC
many	-	TRBJ1-2	TRBV4-1	CASSLGGGEDNYGYTF	TGCGCCAGCAGTCTGGGGGGTGGGGAAGATAACTATGGCTACACCTTC
many	-	TRBJ2-6	TRBV19	CASTKGHLLSGANVLTF	TGTGCCAGTACCAAAGGACACTTACTCTCTGGGGCCAACGTCCTGACTTTC
many	-	TRBJ2-7	TRBV6-2/TRBV6-3	CASSYSTFGEQYF	TGTGCCAGCAGTTACTCGACATTTGGGGAGCAGTACTTC
-	-	TRBJ1-4	TRBV7-3	CASSPNLNEKLFF	TGTGCCAGCAGCCCTAACCTTAATGAAAAACTGTTTTTT
many	TRBD2	TRBJ2-1	TRBV4-2	CASSAAGTSDNEQFF	TGTGCCAGCAGCGCAGCCGGGACTAGCGACAATGAGCAGTTCTTC
-	-	TRBJ1-4	TRBV11-1	CASSLMGRNEKLFF	TGTGCCAGCAGCTTAATGGGGCGTAATGAAAAACTGTTTTTT
many	-	TRBJ2-3	TRBV5-1	CASSLGGTTDTQYF	TGCGCCAGCAGCTTGGGCGGGACGACAGATACGCAGTATTTT
-	-	TRBJ2-3	TRBV14	CASSHYSDTQYF	TGTGCCAGCAGCCATTACAGTGATACGCAGTACTTT
-	-	TRBJ2-1	TRBV15	CATSRQGNNEQFF	TGTGCCACCAGCAGACAGGGAAACAATGAGCAGTTCTTC
many	-	TRBJ1-4	TRBV11-2	CASSSLRQKLFF	TGTGCCAGCAGCTCCCTACGCCAAAAACTGTTTTTT
many	-	TRBJ2-3	TRBV12-3/TRBV12-4	CASSTRGGVDTQYF	TGTGCCAGCAGCACACGAGGGGGGGTAGATACGCAGTATTTT
-	-	TRBJ1-1	TRBV12-3/TRBV12-4	CASSLGPMMNTEAFF	TGTGCCAGCAGTTTGGGACCGATGATGAACACTGAAGCTTTCTTT
-	TRBD1	TRBJ1-4	TRBV29-1	CSVASGTGDNEKLFF	TGCAGCGTAGCTAGCGGGACAGGTGATAATGAAAAACTGTTTTTT
-	-	TRBJ1-2	TRBV19	CASSIVSIGYGYTF	TGTGCCAGTAGTATCGTTTCTATTGGCTATGGCTACACCTTC
-	-	TRBJ2-3	TRBV7-8	CASGELADTDTQYF	TGTGCCAGCGGTGAATTAGCGGACACAGATACGCAGTATTTT